Listed below are T cell receptor beta chains from one sample, sequenced in a study of cytomegalovirus exposure and HLA in healthy donors. Only in-frame clones appear in the TCRdb table, and some are missing; sequencing was by immunoSEQ multiplex PCR. The table shows roughly 100,000 clones, with around four fifths occurring only once. Specimen: PBMCs. The receptors derive from a man aged 40-49 years in good health and CMV-seronegative. Both conserved end residues are part of each CDR3. A D gene is named only where the DNA matches it firmly. Only some rows state a clone size, as once, few, many or a class for expanded clones.

DNA | CDR3 | size | J | V | D
TGTGCCAGCAGCCCCACAGAGACCGGGGAGCTGTTTTTT | CASSPTETGELFF | - | TRBJ2-2 | TRBV7-9 | -
TGCGCCAGCAGCTTGCCATTACTAGCGGGGGGGGGCAATGAGCAGTTCTTC | CASSLPLLAGGGNEQFF | once | TRBJ2-1 | TRBV5-1 | TRBD2
TGTGCCAGCAGCTTAGCGCCCCCCAGGACTACGCGCGGCTCCTACGAGCAGTACTTC | CASSLAPPRTTRGSYEQYF | - | TRBJ2-7 | TRBV7-8 | -
TGCGCCAGCAGCCATACCTCCCAGGGGGAAGAGACCCAGTACTTC | CASSHTSQGEETQYF | - | TRBJ2-5 | TRBV4-1 | TRBD1
TGTGCCAGTAGTATCAACAGGGTTAGCACAGATACGCAGTATTTT | CASSINRVSTDTQYF | - | TRBJ2-3 | TRBV19 | -
TGTGCCAGCAGTTTGCCAGGGGACTATGGCTACACCTTC | CASSLPGDYGYTF | - | TRBJ1-2 | TRBV28 | -
TGTGCCAGCAGTGAATCTGGGACAGGGTACTCCGAGCAGTACTTC | CASSESGTGYSEQYF | - | TRBJ2-7 | TRBV25-1 | TRBD1
TGTGCCAGCAGCTTGGGAAGGGGCACTGAAGCTTTCTTT | CASSLGRGTEAFF | - | TRBJ1-1 | TRBV5-4 | -
TGTGCCAGCAGCTTAGAGGGGACAGGTTTTGACTACGAGCAGTACTTC | CASSLEGTGFDYEQYF | - | TRBJ2-7 | TRBV7-9 | TRBD1
TGTGCCAGCAGTTTGGGTCTGAGGGACACTGAAGCTTTCTTT | CASSLGLRDTEAFF | - | TRBJ1-1 | TRBV2 | -